This is a list of T cell receptor beta chains from one sample in a study of blood T cell repertoires in COVID-19. The protocol was immunoSEQ multiplex PCR, while the TCRdb copy is restricted to in-frame clones and leaves out a portion. Of 120,000 or so clones in the sample, 80% to 90% were seen once. The sequenced material came from peripheral blood. Every receptor here comes from a woman aged 60-75 years with acute or convalescent COVID-19. Each CDR3 is given with its conserved first and last residue. D genes are given only for firm matches. Expanded clones are given a class, and other clones once, few, many or no size at all.

J gene,V gene,D gene,clone size,CDR3 protein,CDR3 DNA
TRBJ2-5,TRBV18,NA,few,CASSPPYSAAGETQYF,TGTGCCAGCTCACCACCGTACAGCGCAGCGGGAGAGACCCAGTACTTC
TRBJ1-5,TRBV6-2/TRBV6-3,NA,NA,CASSYSLEGDQPQHF,TGTGCCAGCAGTTACTCGCTCGAGGGAGATCAGCCCCAGCATTTT
TRBJ2-7,TRBV28,TRBD1,NA,CASRSTGLGNEQYF,TGTGCCAGCAGATCGACAGGGTTAGGCAACGAGCAGTACTTC
TRBJ1-1,TRBV2,TRBD1,NA,CASFSGGRVNTEAFF,TGTGCCTCCTTCTCAGGGGGTCGGGTGAACACTGAAGCTTTCTTT
TRBJ2-5,TRBV19,NA,NA,CASSPGLETQYF,TGTGCCAGTAGTCCAGGGTTGGAGACCCAGTACTTC
TRBJ2-7,TRBV4-2,TRBD2,NA,CASSQTSGAYEQYF,TGTGCCAGCAGCCAGACTAGCGGGGCCTACGAGCAGTACTTC
TRBJ2-2,TRBV7-8,TRBD1,NA,CASGGQGRTGELFF,TGTGCCAGCGGGGGACAGGGACGAACCGGGGAGCTGTTTTTT
TRBJ1-5,TRBV23-1,TRBD1,NA,CASSLSGQPAGPQHF,TGCGCCAGCAGTCTTTCGGGACAGCCAGCCGGGCCCCAGCATTTT
TRBJ1-5,TRBV9,NA,NA,CASSSRGEQPQHF,TGTGCCAGCAGCAGCCGGGGGGAGCAGCCCCAGCATTTT
TRBJ2-2,TRBV20-1,NA,NA,CSASATENTGELFF,TGCAGTGCAAGTGCGACAGAGAACACCGGGGAGCTGTTTTTT
TRBJ2-5,TRBV5-4,TRBD1,NA,CASSFPQGAQETQYF,TGTGCCAGCAGCTTCCCACAGGGGGCCCAAGAGACCCAGTACTTC
TRBJ1-2,TRBV4-3,NA,NA,CASSQAPWGGSNYGYTF,TGCGCCAGCAGCCAAGCCCCTTGGGGGGGATCCAACTATGGCTACACCTTC
TRBJ2-3,TRBV28,TRBD2,NA,CASSSLAGGTDTQYF,TGTGCCAGCAGTTCCCTAGCGGGGGGCACAGATACGCAGTATTTT
TRBJ1-1,TRBV15,NA,NA,CATSRPDSEAFF,TGTGCCACCAGCAGACCAGACAGTGAAGCTTTCTTT
TRBJ2-2,TRBV4-3,NA,NA,CASSQDFRGRKLFF,TGCGCCAGCAGCCAAGATTTCAGGGGCAGGAAGCTGTTTTTT
TRBJ1-2,TRBV11-3,NA,few,CASSSDRYGYTF,TGTGCCAGCAGCAGCGACAGATATGGCTACACCTTC
TRBJ2-7,TRBV29-1,TRBD1,NA,CSVDRQGTYEQYF,TGCAGCGTTGACAGACAGGGAACCTACGAGCAGTACTTC
TRBJ1-1,TRBV5-6,NA,NA,CASSLGRTKAFF,TGTGCCAGCAGCTTGGGCAGGACTAAAGCTTTCTTT
TRBJ1-5,TRBV4-3,NA,NA,CASSKRVGDRGNQPQHF,TGCGCCAGCAGCAAAAGAGTCGGGGATAGGGGCAATCAGCCCCAGCATTTT
TRBJ1-5,TRBV7-2,NA,NA,CASSLARGIQPQHF,TGTGCCAGCAGCTTAGCGAGGGGGATTCAGCCCCAGCATTTT
TRBJ1-1,TRBV21-1,NA,NA,CASRGAGFWMNTEAFF,TGTGCCAGCAGGGGGGCAGGGTTCTGGATGAACACTGAAGCTTTCTTT
TRBJ1-1,TRBV7-3,NA,NA,CASSLLGGPNTEAFF,TGTGCCAGCAGCTTATTAGGGGGACCGAACACTGAAGCTTTCTTT
TRBJ1-2,TRBV19,TRBD1,NA,CASSLQGWGYTF,TGTGCCAGTAGCCTACAGGGGTGGGGCTACACCTTC
TRBJ2-7,TRBV2,NA,few,CASSGQAYEQYF,TGTGCCAGCAGTGGGCAGGCCTACGAGCAGTACTTC
TRBJ1-2,TRBV7-9,NA,NA,CASSLVSGRNYGYTF,TGTGCCAGCAGCTTAGTTTCAGGCAGAAACTATGGCTACACCTTC
TRBJ1-2,TRBV11-3,NA,NA,CASSLGQGYGYTF,TGTGCCAGCAGCTTAGGGCAGGGGTATGGCTACACCTTC
TRBJ1-4,TRBV5-1,TRBD1,NA,CASSLYAGGYELFF,TGCGCCAGCAGCTTGTACGCAGGGGGATATGAACTGTTTTTT
TRBJ1-4,TRBV3-1/TRBV3-2,NA,NA,CASSRGGDLNEKLFF,TGTGCCAGCAGCCGCGGAGGGGATCTCAATGAAAAACTGTTTTTT
TRBJ1-6,TRBV30,NA,NA,CAWSRRDNSPLHF,TGTGCCTGGAGTCGTCGGGATAATTCACCCCTCCACTTT
TRBJ1-1,TRBV7-9,NA,NA,CASSFSGGAASEAFF,TGTGCCAGCAGCTTCAGTGGGGGCGCGGCATCTGAAGCTTTCTTT
TRBJ2-5,TRBV9,TRBD2,NA,CASSPLGGEETQYF,TGTGCCAGCAGCCCCCTCGGGGGGGAAGAGACCCAGTACTTC
TRBJ1-5,TRBV11-3,NA,NA,CASSLATGGLWQPQHF,TGTGCCAGCAGCTTAGCGACGGGAGGTTTATGGCAGCCCCAGCATTTT
TRBJ1-1,TRBV19,NA,NA,CASKGGVYGTEAFF,TGTGCCAGTAAGGGGGGGGTTTATGGCACTGAAGCTTTCTTT
TRBJ1-2,TRBV6-5,TRBD1,NA,CASNRAGQGNYGYTF,TGTGCCAGCAATAGAGCCGGACAGGGGAACTATGGCTACACCTTC
TRBJ1-2,TRBV11-1,TRBD1,NA,CASSLAGQGPGYTF,TGTGCCAGCAGCTTAGCGGGACAGGGCCCTGGCTACACCTTC
TRBJ1-2,TRBV4-1,NA,NA,CASSQVPTANYGYTF,TGCGCCAGCAGCCAAGTCCCAACCGCGAACTATGGCTACACCTTC
TRBJ2-1,TRBV11-1,NA,NA,CASSRSPGRPNEQFF,TGTGCCAGCAGCCGATCCCCGGGGAGACCCAATGAGCAGTTCTTC
TRBJ2-1,TRBV7-2,TRBD2,NA,CASSLGRGAMNEQFF,TGTGCCAGCAGCTTAGGGCGGGGGGCTATGAATGAGCAGTTCTTC
TRBJ2-7,TRBV19,TRBD1,once,CASSPSSAGGITYEQYF,TGTGCCAGTAGTCCTTCTTCGGCAGGGGGCATCACCTACGAGCAGTACTTC
TRBJ2-5,TRBV5-6,TRBD2,NA,CASSSVVSGGYETQYF,TGTGCCAGCAGCTCAGTGGTGAGCGGGGGGTACGAGACCCAGTACTTC
TRBJ1-1,TRBV11-2,TRBD1,NA,CASSRMGQAINTEAFF,TGTGCCAGCAGCCGAATGGGACAGGCTATAAACACTGAAGCTTTCTTT
TRBJ2-1,TRBV11-3,TRBD2,NA,CASSLGLAGLYNEQFF,TGTGCCAGCAGCTTAGGGCTAGCGGGGCTTTACAATGAGCAGTTCTTC